The 32 T cell receptor beta chains given below trace back to one sample, sequenced in a study of naive and memory T cell subsets. Amplification of ligated cDNA took four PCR rounds with SP2 and nested alpha and beta constant primers. TCRdb re-called the 5' RACE reads through MiXCR, storing one row per CDR3 protein. The sample has roughly 48,000 distinct CDR3 sequences, approximately 4.5% seen once. TCR cDNA received a 3' ligated oligonucleotide that carried a UMI. Every receptor here comes from a female donor in good health.

This clonotype was detected ten times or more. CDR3 in DNA: TGCAGCGGGGTCGGGGAGGACGGTTTCTCTGGAAACACCATATATTTT. It is translated as CSGVGEDGFSGNTIYF. The V call is TRBV29-1, the J call TRBJ1-3; D ambiguous. V was trimmed by 7 bases and J by 0 bases, leaving 19 bases between them. Germline CDR1 and CDR2: SQVTM and ANQGSEA. There are 16 residues in the CDR3.

In its sample, this clonotype was seen many times. V and J are TRBV6-2 or TRBV6-3 and TRBJ1-5; 7 bases are a match to TRBD1. The CDR3 extends over 14 amino acids. The V gene's germline CDR1 is MNHEY and CDR2 SVGEGT. V lost 2 bases and J lost 3; bases outside the gene matches: 1. In DNA, the CDR3 is TGTGCCAGCAGTTACGGGACAGCCAATCAGCCCCAGCATTTT. Translation gives CASSYGTANQPQHF.

This clonotype was counted at least ten times. The chain links TRBV7-2 to TRBJ2-1; tentatively, D is TRBD2 (6 bases). The V gene's germline CDR1 is SGHTA and CDR2 FQGNSA. V gave up 5 bases and J gave up 10 bases, with 18 bases separating them. CDR3 length: 14 residues. CDR3 sequence: CASSPAGRTREQFF. The CDR3 nucleotides are TGTGCCAGCAGCCCCGCGGGAAGAACGCGCGAGCAGTTCTTC.

This clonotype was counted at least ten times. The chain uses TRBV7-9 and TRBJ2-7; D gene ambiguous. Trimming stripped 1 base from V and 6 bases from J, with 10 bases between. The V gene's germline CDR1 is SEHNR and CDR2 FQNEAQ (reference sequence). CDR3 length: 13 residues. CDR3 sequence (DNA): TGTGCCAGCAGCTTAGGAGCGTTATTCGAGCAGTACTTC. This sequence encodes CASSLGALFEQYF. Full variable domain (remainder filled in from reference TRBV7-9 and TRBJ2-7): DTGVSQNPRHKITKRGQNVTFRCDPISEHNRLYWYRQTLGQGPEFLTYFQNEAQLEKSRLLSDRFSAERPKGSFSTLEIQRTEQGDSAMYLCASSLGALFEQYFGPGTRLTVT.

This clonotype was counted only a few times. The V call is TRBV28, the J call TRBJ2-1; 9 nucleotides agree with TRBD1. J gave up 10 bases and V 3 bases, and 7 bases lay outside the gene matches. Germline loops: CDR1 MDHEN, CDR2 SYDVKM. CDR3 length: 14 residues. The DNA for the CDR3 is TGTGCCAGCAGTTTGGACAGGGGCGTCGGGGAGCAGTTCTTC. Translated, it gives CASSLDRGVGEQFF.

The sample holds many counts of this clonotype. The chain has TRBV2 and TRBJ1-5; no clear D gene. This CDR3 contains 14 residues. CDR1 and CDR2 (germline): SNHLY, FYNNEI. Trimming shortened V by 8 bases and J by 0 bases, and 11 bases separated the two germline ends. The CDR3 region is CASSEINSNQPQHF. The CDR3 DNA reads as TGTGCCAGCTCGGAGATTAATAGCAATCAGCCCCAGCATTTT.

This clonotype was found many times. The chain recombines TRBV11-2 with TRBJ2-2; the D is unclear. Germline loops: CDR1 SGHAT, CDR2 FQNNGV. The CDR3 sequence is 15 residues long. Trimming took off 4 bases at V and 4 bases at J, with 13 bases between the two ends. The CDR3 sequence: CASSSDVPLTGELFF. The CDR3 coding sequence is TGTGCCAGCAGCTCAGATGTCCCCCTCACCGGGGAGCTGTTTTTT.

With respect to this clonotype: A much larger clone lies one base from this, so it may be a read error. The chain links TRBV29-1 to TRBJ2-1; TRBD1 matches at 7 bases. The J segment lost 8 bases and the V segment lost 6 bases, leaving 19 bases of the junction unmatched. Germline V gene sequence: CDR1 SQVTM, CDR2 ANQGSEA. The CDR3 has 16 amino acids. The CDR3 loop reads CSVLAEGASCVDEQFF. Written as DNA, the CDR3 is TGCAGCGTCCTAGCCGAGGGGGCGTCCTGTGTGGATGAGCAGTTCTTC.

This clonotype was seen many times. V is TRBV29-1 and J is TRBJ2-1; the match to TRBD2 covers 8 bases. CDR1 and CDR2 (germline): SQVTM, ANQGSEA. Trimming took 6 bases from V and 10 from J; bases not matched to a gene: 5. The CDR3 sequence is 11 residues long. The CDR3 is CSVLVAGEQFF. For the CDR3, the DNA is TGCAGCGTCCTCGTAGCGGGAGAGCAGTTCTTC.

This clonotype was observed at least ten times. The rearrangement joins TRBV7-2 to TRBJ2-7; TRBD2 aligns across 8 bases. The ends lost 1 base at V and 9 bases at J; junction bases unmatched: 8. The germline V gene encodes CDR1 SGHTA and CDR2 FQGNSA. This CDR3 spans 14 amino acids. The CDR3 coding sequence is TGTGCCAGCAGCTTAGGCCACGCGGGAGGAAGGCAGTACTTC. This codes for CASSLGHAGGRQYF.

This clonotype was observed at least ten times. The chain combines TRBV2 with TRBJ1-5, with D uncertain. The V end lost 3 bases, the J end lost 2 bases, and 11 bases lay between the germline ends. There are 15 residues in the CDR3. The germline CDR1 and CDR2 sequences are SNHLY and FYNNEI. The chain's CDR3 is CASSDGRSGNQPQHF. The CDR3 DNA reads as TGTGCCAGCAGTGACGGCAGGAGTGGCAATCAGCCCCAGCATTTT.

The chain is built from TRBV19 and TRBJ2-2, with 12 bases fitting TRBD2. Germline V lookup: CDR1 LNHDA, CDR2 SQIVND (reference sequence). With V trimmed by 4 bases and J by 5 bases, 11 bases remained unmatched. The CDR3 contains 18 residues. CDR3 DNA sequence: TGTGCCAGTAGTAGGGGAAGACTAGCGGGAGTTGGGACCGGGGAGCTGTTTTTT. This sequence encodes CASSRGRLAGVGTGELFF.

In this sample, this clonotype turned up many times. This chain connects TRBV18 to TRBJ2-3, with TRBD1 matching 10 bases. CDR1 is KGHSH and CDR2 is LQKENI in the germline V gene. The CDR3 covers 16 residues. The junction had 8 bases not matched to a gene; V was cut back by 6 bases and J by 2 bases. As DNA, the CDR3 is TGTGCCAGCTCCCCTCTGACAGGGGGCTACACAGATACGCAGTATTTT. It translates to CASSPLTGGYTDTQYF.

This clonotype was seen many times. The chain joins TRBV29-1 to TRBJ2-3; a possible D gene is TRBD2 (6 bases). Germline CDR1 and CDR2: SQVTM and ANQGSEA. The CDR3 is 14 amino acids. V shed 7 bases and J shed 5 bases, with 19 bases lying between them. As DNA, the CDR3 is TGCAGCGCCTTTAGTGGGAGGAGTGTAGATACGCAGTATTTT. Encoded protein: CSAFSGRSVDTQYF.

This clonotype was detected only a few times. One junction end does not reproduce the germline sequence, and a read error may be involved. The chain uses TRBV9 and TRBJ1-2, with a tentative D call TRBD1 (5 bases). Germline CDR1 and CDR2: SGDLS and YYNGEE. The CDR3 runs 17 residues. The CDR3 loop is CASSVASGQNSNYGDTF. The CDR3 nucleotides are TGTGCCAGCAGCGTAGCGTCGGGGCAGAATAGTAACTATGGCGACACCTTC.

This clonotype was seen at least ten times. CDR3 sequence: CSVTSGSMIEQFF. The CDR3 region has the DNA TGCAGCGTCACTAGCGGGAGTATGATTGAGCAGTTCTTC. The chain joins TRBV29-1 to TRBJ2-1; 11 bases match TRBD2. This CDR3 is 13 amino acids long. In germline, CDR1 is SQVTM, CDR2 ANQGSEA. The trim removed 6 bases at V and 9 bases at J, leaving 7 bases unmatched.

This clonotype was observed at least ten times. The rearrangement uses TRBV29-1 and TRBJ2-1; 8 bases line up with TRBD2. This CDR3 contains 14 residues. V shed 0 bases and J 9 bases; nucleotides not matched to a gene: 7. Germline CDR1 reads SQVTM; CDR2 reads ANQGSEA. The CDR3 loop reads CSVEDRGGAGEQFF. CDR3 coding DNA: TGCAGCGTTGAAGATCGGGGGGGAGCTGGTGAGCAGTTCTTC.

This clonotype was counted ten times or more. The chain joins TRBV28 to TRBJ1-1; D might be TRBD1 (6 bases). Germline lookup yields CDR1 MDHEN and CDR2 SYDVKM. The V end was cut by 8 bases, the J end by 4 bases, with 14 bases between. This CDR3 contains 13 residues. CDR3 sequence (DNA): TGTGCCAGCGTCAGGGGAGGGAGCACTGAAGCTTTCTTT. Protein product: CASVRGGSTEAFF.

This clonotype was picked up many times. V and J are TRBV5-1 and TRBJ2-7, with 7 bases that match TRBD2. This CDR3 spans 15 amino acids. The V and J ends lost 4 bases and 0 bases, in that order; junction bases with no gene match: 7. Per germline, CDR1 SGHRS and CDR2 YFSETQ. The CDR3 coding sequence is TGCGCCAGCAGCCAAGGACTAGGCGTCTCCTACGAGCAGTACTTC. It codes for CASSQGLGVSYEQYF.

The table lists this clonotype with many counts. This sequence joins TRBV15 and TRBJ2-3; TRBD2 agrees at 11 bases. V dropped 7 bases and J dropped 3; count of bases not matched to a gene: 6. This CDR3 spans 15 amino acids. Germline V gene sequence: CDR1 LNHNV, CDR2 YYDKDF (reference sequence). CDR3 in amino acids: CATTGLAVATDTQYF. In DNA form, the CDR3 reads TGTGCCACCACGGGACTAGCGGTAGCGACAGATACGCAGTATTTT.

This clonotype was observed many times. The V call is TRBV10-1, the J call TRBJ2-5; perhaps TRBD2 as D (7 bases). V was cut by 8 bases and J by 2 bases, with 18 bases left in between. The V gene's germline CDR1 is WNHNN and CDR2 SYGVQD (reference sequence). The CDR3 is made up of 15 amino acids. The DNA for the CDR3 is TGCGCCAGCGGACAGAAAGAGCGGGATCAAGAGACCCAGTACTTC. The encoded protein is CASGQKERDQETQYF.

This clonotype has a count of ten or more. The rearrangement links TRBV9 to TRBJ1-4; D gene unclear. Trimming left V 3 bases short and J 10 bases short, with 10 bases between. CDR1 and CDR2 from the germline V gene are SGDLS and YYNGEE. There are 12 residues in the CDR3. For the CDR3, the DNA is TGTGCCAGCAGCGATTCCTCCCGAAAACTGTTTTTT. This codes for CASSDSSRKLFF.

This clonotype was counted many times. The chain carries TRBV7-2 and TRBJ1-5; weak D call: TRBD1 (6 bases). CDR1 and CDR2 (germline): SGHTA, FQGNSA. Trimming pared 7 bases from V and 2 bases from J, leaving 18 bases between. The CDR3 loop spans 16 amino acids. The CDR3 nucleotides are TGTGCCAGCAACCAGGGGTCGGGGTTGGGCAATCAGCCCCAGCATTTT. Protein product: CASNQGSGLGNQPQHF. The full variable domain, its missing parts supplied by reference TRBV7-2 and TRBJ1-5, is GAGVSQSPSNKVTEKGKDVELRCDPISGHTALYWYRQSLGQGLEFLIYFQGNSAPDKSGLPSDRFSAERTGGSVSTLTIQRTQQEDSAVYLCASNQGSGLGNQPQHFGDGTRLSIL.

A note on this clonotype: It may be a read error: a sequence one base away is much more abundant. The chain couples TRBV5-6 to TRBJ2-7, with 7 bases that match TRBD2. The germline gives CDR1 SGHDT, CDR2 YYEEEE. The CDR3 has 16 residues. This CDR3 is CASSPTAGWSSHEQYF. The DNA for the CDR3 is TGTGCCAGCAGCCCAACAGCGGGATGGTCCTCCCACGAGCAGTACTTC.

This clonotype was counted ten times or more. This sequence joins TRBV19 and TRBJ2-3, with D possibly matching TRBD2 (5 bases). Per the germline V gene, CDR1 is LNHDA and CDR2 is SQIVND (reference sequence). V lost 3 bases and J lost 5, with 9 bases in between. The CDR3 is 13 amino acids. The CDR3 region is CASSIGSGDTQYF. DNA of the CDR3: TGTGCCAGTAGTATCGGAAGCGGAGATACGCAGTATTTT.

This clonotype was detected many times. This chain uses TRBV27 with TRBJ2-7; possible D gene TRBD1, 6 bases. There are 15 residues in the CDR3. Germline assignment: CDR1 MNHEY and CDR2 SMNVEV (reference sequence). Trimming shortened V by 4 bases and J by 5 bases, and 18 bases separated the two germline ends. The CDR3 spells CASSSLTGLAHEQYF. In DNA form, the CDR3 reads TGTGCCAGCAGTTCACTTACAGGGTTGGCCCACGAGCAGTACTTC.

This clonotype was seen repeatedly, ten times or more. The chain joins TRBV5-1 to TRBJ1-2; 7 bases match TRBD1. V lost 0 bases, J lost 5 bases, and 4 bases stayed unmatched. Germline loops: CDR1 SGHRS, CDR2 YFSETQ. There are 14 residues in the CDR3. The CDR3 bases are TGCGCCAGCAGCTTGGAGGGGGCCCTTTATGGCTACACCTTC. It translates to CASSLEGALYGYTF.

This clonotype was counted at least ten times. The chain links TRBV6-1 to TRBJ2-3; D is perhaps TRBD2 (5 bases). Germline CDR1 is MNHNS and CDR2 is SASEGT. CDR3 length equals 18 residues. V lost 3 bases to trimming and J lost 3 bases, with 22 bases between them. The CDR3 region is CASSEGLTGTSVTDTQYF. The CDR3 DNA follows: TGTGCCAGCAGTGAGGGGTTAACGGGAACGAGTGTTACAGATACGCAGTATTTT.

This clonotype was picked up many times. This chain connects TRBV7-8 to TRBJ1-2; D remains ambiguous. V gave up 3 bases and J gave up 5 bases, with 7 bases separating them. The CDR3 sequence is 12 residues long. From germline, CDR1 is SGHVS and CDR2 FQNEAQ. The CDR3 DNA sequence: TGTGCCAGCAGCTTTGACGGATATGGCTACACCTTC. This translates into CASSFDGYGYTF.

This clonotype was picked up a small number of times. CDR3 DNA: TGTGCCAGCTCCCTAGGGCGAGCAGATACGCAGTATTTT. Residues: CASSLGRADTQYF. The rearrangement uses TRBV18 and TRBJ2-3; D is unclear. This CDR3 is built from 13 residues. Between the trimmed V and J ends, which lost 6 bases and 4 bases, there was a span of 11 bases. Germline loops: CDR1 KGHSH, CDR2 LQKENI.

Comments on this clonotype: Being one base from a much bigger clone, this may be a read error. J is TRBJ2-1 and V is TRBV29-1; D gene unclear. The germline CDR1 and CDR2 sequences are SQVTM and ANQGSEA. There are 12 residues in the CDR3. This CDR3 is CNVGPVDNEQFF. The CDR3 DNA reads TGCAACGTAGGGCCTGTAGACAATGAGCAGTTCTTC.

The chain couples TRBV11-2 to TRBJ1-5; D perhaps matches TRBD1 (5 bases). CDR3 length equals 15 residues. Germline CDR1 is SGHAT and CDR2 is FQNNGV. V was trimmed by 3 bases and J by 3 bases, leaving 12 bases between them. The CDR3 region has the DNA TGTGCCAGCAGCTTGGGAGCAGGGATCAATCAGCCCCAGCATTTT. Protein sequence: CASSLGAGINQPQHF. Combining the CDR3 with reference TRBV11-2 and TRBJ1-5 gives the whole variable domain EAGVAQSPRYKIIEKRQSVAFWCNPISGHATLYWYQQILGQGPKLLIQFQNNGVVDDSQLPKDRFSAERLKGVDSTLKIQPAKLEDSAVYLCASSLGAGINQPQHFGDGTRLSIL.